A selection of T cell receptor beta chains follows, all from one sample in a study of T-cell reconstitution after alpha-beta-depleted transplantation in children. MiXCR, run by TCRdb on the PCR reads, gives a single entry per CDR3 protein. The sample consists of 500,000 to 750,000 distinct CDR3 sequences, more than 20% of them appearing once. Sequencing used PBMCs, obtained before TCRalphabeta/CD19-depleted stem cell transplant. These TCRs come from a boy under three years old with Wiskott-Aldrich syndrome, due to receive a stem cell transplant. CDR3s include the opening cysteine and the closing phenylalanine or tryptophan. D genes are given only for firm matches. Clone size appears in some rows only: once, few, many, or a class for an expanded clone.

size | J | D | V | DNA | CDR3
- | TRBJ2-1 | TRBD2 | TRBV6-5 | TGTGCCAGCAGTTCAGCCTCTAGCGGGAGTAGGAATGAGCAGTTCTTC | CASSSASSGSRNEQFF
- | TRBJ2-2 | - | TRBV12-3/TRBV12-4 | TGTGCCAGCAGCACAACTAGCAGCACCGGGGAGCTGTTTTTT | CASSTTSSTGELFF
- | TRBJ2-5 | - | TRBV5-1 | TGCGCCAGCAGCCCTACTTTAAAAGAGACCCAGTACTTC | CASSPTLKETQYF
few | TRBJ2-7 | TRBD1 | TRBV12-3/TRBV12-4 | TGTGCCAGCAGACTGACAGGGGGCTTTTACGAGCAGTACTTC | CASRLTGGFYEQYF
few | TRBJ2-7 | - | TRBV5-1 | TGCGCCAGCAGCCTGCCGGACAACTCCTACGAGCAGTACTTC | CASSLPDNSYEQYF
many | TRBJ2-3 | - | TRBV4-1 | TGCGCCAGCAGCCAATCCCCTAGCACAGATACGCAGTATTTT | CASSQSPSTDTQYF
- | TRBJ2-7 | TRBD1 | TRBV13 | TGTGCCAGCAGCTTAGGGGACAGGAACATCTACGAGCAGTACTTC | CASSLGDRNIYEQYF
- | TRBJ1-2 | TRBD1 | TRBV5-1 | TGCGCCAGCAGCATCAACAGGGGTTCAGGGCATGGCTACACCTTC | CASSINRGSGHGYTF
few | TRBJ2-2 | - | TRBV20-1 | TGCAGTGGACAGAGAGACACCGGGGAGCTGTTTTTT | CSGQRDTGELFF
once | TRBJ2-7 | - | TRBV4-2 | TGTGCCAGCAGCCGCGGGATTTCCTACGAGCAGTACTTC | CASSRGISYEQYF
few | TRBJ2-5 | TRBD2 | TRBV3-1 | TGTGCCAGCAGCCAAGATTGGAGTTGGCTAGCGGGAGAGGAGACCCAGTACTTC | CASSQDWSWLAGEETQYF
- | TRBJ2-5 | - | TRBV4-2 | TGTGCCAGCAGCCTCAGACTAGGGCTGATCAAAGAGACCCAGTACTTC | CASSLRLGLIKETQYF
few | TRBJ2-2 | - | TRBV12-3/TRBV12-4 | TGTGCCAGCAGCGCCCTCGGGAACACCGGGGAGCTGTTTTTT | CASSALGNTGELFF
- | TRBJ2-4 | TRBD1 | TRBV12-3/TRBV12-4 | TGTGCCGGCAGGGGGACAGGAGAAAACATTCAGTACTTC | CAGRGTGENIQYF
many | TRBJ2-3 | - | TRBV9 | TGTGCCAGCAGCGCAGGAACTAGCACAGATACGCAGTATTTT | CASSAGTSTDTQYF
- | TRBJ1-1 | - | TRBV7-2 | TGTGCCAGCAGCTTAGCACAGGGAGCTTCGGCTTTCTTT | CASSLAQGASAFF
once | TRBJ2-5 | - | TRBV20-1 | TGCAGTGCTAGAGTGTTTCAAGGGCCTAGAGAGACCCAGTACTTC | CSARVFQGPRETQYF
- | TRBJ2-4 | TRBD2 | TRBV7-2 | TGTGCCAGCAGCTTGACCCCGACTAGCGGGGGAATGGGCATTCAGTACTTC | CASSLTPTSGGMGIQYF
few | TRBJ2-3 | - | TRBV5-1 | TGCGCCAGCAGCTTGACGAGGCGCAGTGGGACAGATACGCAGTATTTT | CASSLTRRSGTDTQYF
- | TRBJ1-1 | - | TRBV3-1 | TGTGCCAGCAGCCAAGGCTGGCAGGGGATAACAGCTTTCTTT | CASSQGWQGITAFF
few | TRBJ2-1 | - | TRBV9 | TGTGCCAGCAGCGTAGGAGCTGTCGGACTACCTACATACAATGAGCAGTTCTTC | CASSVGAVGLPTYNEQFF
few | TRBJ1-5 | - | TRBV7-9 | TGTGCCAGCAGCTTAGCAACAGGTGGCCGCCAGCCCCAGCATTTT | CASSLATGGRQPQHF
- | TRBJ2-1 | TRBD1 | TRBV5-4 | TGTGCCAGCAGCTTAAGTCGGGGACAGGGTCCTCTAAACCTATACAATGAGCAGTTCTTC | CASSLSRGQGPLNLYNEQFF
- | TRBJ1-1 | - | TRBV7-9 | TGTGCCAGCAGCTTATACCAGGGATCCACTGAAGCTTTCTTT | CASSLYQGSTEAFF
few | TRBJ2-7 | - | TRBV18 | TGTGCCAGCTCACCTTACAGGGCAGGGGACCTTAAAAAGGGACCGCACGAGCAGTACTTC | CASSPYRAGDLKKGPHEQYF
few | TRBJ2-1 | - | TRBV24-1 | TGTGCCACCAGTGATTTGAAGGAAAGCTCCTACAATGAGCAGTTCTTC | CATSDLKESSYNEQFF
- | TRBJ1-3 | - | TRBV5-1 | TGCGCCAGCAGTCACGGGGACCCGGGGCCTCTATCTTCTGGAAACACCATATATTTT | CASSHGDPGPLSSGNTIYF
few | TRBJ2-3 | - | TRBV5-1 | TGCGCCAGCAGCTTGGCCGCGGGTCCCACAGATACGCAGTATTTT | CASSLAAGPTDTQYF
- | TRBJ1-1 | - | TRBV7-9 | TGTGCCAGCAGCTTAAATCTCGGGGTCGGGGGCACTGAAGCTTTCTTT | CASSLNLGVGGTEAFF
- | TRBJ2-1 | TRBD2 | TRBV20-1 | TGCAGTGCCAGACCGGGACTAGCGGGAAGTGAGCAGTTCTTC | CSARPGLAGSEQFF
- | TRBJ2-5 | - | TRBV9 | TGTGCCAGCAGCCCCACGGAGGGTCTCCAAGAGACCCAGTACTTC | CASSPTEGLQETQYF
- | TRBJ1-5 | TRBD1 | TRBV6-1 | TGTGCCAGCAGGAGACAGGGGGCGCGGGGCAATCAGCCCCAGCATTTT | CASRRQGARGNQPQHF
few | TRBJ2-3 | - | TRBV7-2 | TGTGCCAGCAGCTTGAGTCTGGACAGTACGCAGTATTTT | CASSLSLDSTQYF
- | TRBJ1-1 | - | TRBV19 | TGTGCCAGTAGTATGGGGGGCGCGGACACTGAAGCTTTCTTT | CASSMGGADTEAFF
- | TRBJ2-5 | - | TRBV13 | TGTGCCAGCAGCTTTAGTGCGGCCGGACGTGAGACCCAGTACTTC | CASSFSAAGRETQYF
few | TRBJ2-1 | - | TRBV28 | TGTGCCAGCAGTCGGACGGCCTTTCGGGCATTTGACAATGAGCAGTTCTTC | CASSRTAFRAFDNEQFF
- | TRBJ2-3 | TRBD1 | TRBV29-1 | TGCAGCGTTGCCTGGACAGGGGACGCAGATACGCAGTATTTT | CSVAWTGDADTQYF
few | TRBJ1-6 | - | TRBV27 | TGTGCCAGCAGTTTATTGAGGAATTCACCCCTCCACTTT | CASSLLRNSPLHF
few | TRBJ2-7 | - | TRBV15 | TGTGCCACCAGCAGAGAAGGAGCAGGGTTTTACGAGCAGTACTTC | CATSREGAGFYEQYF
many | TRBJ2-1 | - | TRBV5-6 | TGTGCCAGCAGCTTTACCAATGAGCAGTTCTTC | CASSFTNEQFF
few | TRBJ1-3 | - | TRBV5-1 | TGCGCCAGCAGCTTCAGGGGAGCTGGAAACACCATATATTTT | CASSFRGAGNTIYF
few | TRBJ1-1 | - | TRBV6-5 | TGTGCCAGCAGTTACTCGTCGGGGGCCGGAACTGAAGCTTTCTTT | CASSYSSGAGTEAFF
- | TRBJ2-3 | - | TRBV7-2 | TGTGCCAGCAGCTCGCAGACTAGAGTCTCCCTAGATACGCAGTATTTT | CASSSQTRVSLDTQYF
- | TRBJ1-3 | - | TRBV10-3 | TGTGCCATCAGCCCCCGACAGGCCTCTGGAAACACCATATATTTT | CAISPRQASGNTIYF
few | TRBJ1-2 | - | TRBV15 | TGTGCCACCAGCAGAGATGAGGATCGAAACTATGGCTACACCTTC | CATSRDEDRNYGYTF
few | TRBJ2-1 | TRBD2 | TRBV28 | TGTGCCAGCAGTTTACAGACACCGGGGGGTGAGCAGTTCTTC | CASSLQTPGGEQFF
- | TRBJ2-2 | TRBD1 | TRBV9 | TGTGCCAGCAGCACCACGACAGGGGGTAGCACCGGGGAGCTGTTTTTT | CASSTTTGGSTGELFF
few | TRBJ2-3 | - | TRBV11-1 | TGTGCCAGCAGCTTAGTCGTCCGAGACACCTCCACAGATACGCAGTATTTT | CASSLVVRDTSTDTQYF
- | TRBJ2-7 | - | TRBV12-1 | TGTGCCCCCGCGGATCTGACATCCTACGAGCAGTACTTC | CAPADLTSYEQYF
- | TRBJ2-7 | TRBD2 | TRBV3-1 | TGTGCCTGCAGCCGTACCACTAGCGGGAGACCCTACGAGCAGTACTTC | CACSRTTSGRPYEQYF
- | TRBJ2-1 | TRBD2 | TRBV5-1 | TGCGCCAGCAGCTTCCAGATGACTAGCGTGAAAAATGAGCAGTTCTTC | CASSFQMTSVKNEQFF
few | TRBJ2-7 | - | TRBV5-1 | TGCGCCAGCAGCTTGGGAAAATACGAGCAGTACTTC | CASSLGKYEQYF
- | TRBJ2-3 | - | TRBV12-3/TRBV12-4 | TGTGCCAGCACCGTTGGCACAGATACGCAGTATTTT | CASTVGTDTQYF
few | TRBJ1-6 | - | TRBV15 | TGTGCCACCAGCAGAAGGGGAGGGTACAATTCACCCCTCCACTTT | CATSRRGGYNSPLHF
- | TRBJ2-1 | TRBD2 | TRBV5-1 | TGCGCCAGCAGCTTGTTGGTAGCGGGAAGGAATGAGCAGTTCTTC | CASSLLVAGRNEQFF
- | TRBJ2-5 | TRBD2 | TRBV20-1 | TGCAGTGCTAGAAGGGCTAGCGGGCAAGAGACCCAGTACTTC | CSARRASGQETQYF
- | TRBJ1-1 | - | TRBV12-3/TRBV12-4 | TGTGCCAGCAAATCAGGGTGGAAAGCTTTCTTT | CASKSGWKAFF
- | TRBJ1-5 | - | TRBV7-8 | TGTGCCAGCAGCTTAGATCGGGTAATGGATCAGCCCCAGCATTTT | CASSLDRVMDQPQHF
few | TRBJ1-6 | - | TRBV6-5 | TGTGCCAGCAGTTATCTCGGGTCTAATTCACCCCTCCACTTT | CASSYLGSNSPLHF
few | TRBJ2-5 | TRBD1 | TRBV10-3 | TGTGCCATCAGTGAGGGGCAGGGGGTACGGGAGACCCAGTACTTC | CAISEGQGVRETQYF